The sequence of this T cell receptor beta chain was determined in a study of cytomegalovirus exposure and HLA in healthy donors. The CDR3 is made up of 14 amino acids. V was shortened by 6 bases and J by 2 bases, with 11 bases between the two germline ends. Germline lookup yields CDR1 SNHLY and CDR2 FYNNEI. Assay: immunoSEQ multiplex PCR; the TCRdb copy retains only in-frame clones and omits some. The repertoire includes approximately 140,000 clones, 86% of them detected once, and roughly 3% sits in the top ten. A remark on this clone: The antigen is undetermined.

General observations from the study: According to reports, the classifier identified cytomegalovirus status with high specificity and sensitivity.

From the roughly 120-subject validation cohort, which was separate from the roughly 680-subject first cohort, the donors were drawn. The rearrangement uses TRBV2 and TRBJ2-1; possibly TRBD2 for D (6 bases). Sequencing was carried out using PBMCs. The sequence was collected from a young man in good health and CMV-seronegative. The CDR3 DNA reads TGTGCCAGCAGGTACGGGAGAACCTACAATGAGCAGTTCTTC. Translation: CASRYGRTYNEQFF.